What follows is one T cell receptor beta chain and its context. The data were obtained in a study of T cell clonotyping in hematopoietic cell transplantation. Trimming took 1 base from V and 0 from J, leaving 10 bases between them. The length of the CDR3 is 16 residues. CDR1 is GTSNPN and CDR2 is SVGIG in the germline V gene (reference sequence). Libraries were prepared by immunoSEQ multiplex PCR; TCRdb keeps only in-frame clonotypes and omits some of them. Of about 41,000 clones detected, around 85% appear once; the ten largest clones hold around 3%. Documented time point: recipient sample about 28 days before transplant, after cytoreduction.

Sequenced here: peripheral blood mononuclear cells, sampled before stem cell transplant. This clonotype originated in a man in his fifties or sixties with acute myeloid leukemia. Some clones in this sample may be carry-over from other donors' samples. The chain is built from TRBV30 and TRBJ1-6; no clear D. This chain's CDR3 is CAWSDAVSSYNSPLHF. The CDR3 nucleotides are TGTGCCTGGAGTGACGCGGTGAGCTCCTATAATTCACCCCTCCACTTT.